These 11 T cell receptor beta chains were sequenced from one sample in a study of cytomegalovirus exposure and HLA in healthy donors. TCRdb keeps only in-frame clones here, not all; method: immunoSEQ multiplex PCR. This table has 150,000 to 170,000 clones, more than 70% appearing once. Source material: PBMCs. The receptors were gathered from a human donor in good health.

The chain joins TRBV18 to TRBJ1-5; 7 bases are shared with TRBD1. Germline-derived CDR1 and CDR2 are KGHSH and LQKENI. The V gene end was trimmed by 2 bases and the J gene end by 5 bases; junction bases not matched to a gene: 9. This CDR3 has 16 residues. CDR3 region: CASSPRSGTDYQPQHF. The CDR3 DNA is TGTGCCAGCTCACCAAGGTCGGGGACAGATTATCAGCCCCAGCATTTT.

The chain has TRBV13 and TRBJ2-7; D ambiguous. The CDR3 runs 14 residues. The germline V and J ends were trimmed by 3 bases and 0 bases, with 9 bases remaining between them. Germline CDR1 and CDR2: PRHDT and FYEKMQ (reference sequence). The CDR3 coding sequence is TGTGCCAGCAGCTTCCGGGTCCTCTCCTACGAGCAGTACTTC. It is translated as CASSFRVLSYEQYF.

V usage is TRBV5-1 and J usage is TRBJ1-1, with 9 bases matching TRBD1. Germline V gene lookup returns CDR1 SGHRS and CDR2 YFSETQ. This CDR3 is 19 amino acids long. Unmatched junction bases numbered 18, after V lost 5 bases and J lost 1 base. Written as DNA, the CDR3 is TGCGCCAGCAGTTTTACCTCGGGACAGGGCCTCCTGGGGAACACTGAAGCTTTCTTT. Protein sequence: CASSFTSGQGLLGNTEAFF.

V usage is TRBV7-9 and J usage is TRBJ1-4, with TRBD1 identical over 9 bases. Germline loops: CDR1 SEHNR, CDR2 FQNEAQ (reference sequence). The CDR3 has 15 amino acids. Germline trimming cut 1 base from V and 6 bases from J; bases unmatched to any gene: 3. CDR3 in amino acids: CASSLGDREYEKLFF. In DNA form, the CDR3 reads TGTGCCAGCAGCTTAGGGGACAGGGAGTATGAAAAACTGTTTTTT.

This chain connects TRBV29-1 to TRBJ2-1; TRBD2 might be the D (5 bases). In germline, CDR1 is SQVTM, CDR2 ANQGSEA. V lost 7 bases and J lost 10, with 17 bases in between. This CDR3 has 12 amino acids. Here the CDR3 DNA reads TGCAGCGGGAGGATGGCTGCTGGGGAGCAGTTCTTC. Its protein is CSGRMAAGEQFF.

The chain has TRBV28 and TRBJ2-1, with 13 bases matching TRBD2. CDR1 and CDR2 (germline): MDHEN, SYDVKM. The V and J ends lost 6 bases and 4 bases, in that order; junction bases with no gene match: 6. There are 16 residues in the CDR3. The CDR3 sequence: CASRGTSGNRYNEQFF. The CDR3 DNA reads as TGTGCCAGCAGGGGGACTAGCGGGAATCGGTACAATGAGCAGTTCTTC.

This chain uses TRBV28 with TRBJ2-1; D remains unclear. This CDR3 is built from 15 residues. The ends were cut back, 4 bases at V and 0 bases at J, with 10 bases in the middle. CDR1 is MDHEN, CDR2 SYDVKM, per germline. CDR3 nucleotide sequence: TGTGCCAGCAGTTCCGTTGGCGGCTCCTACAATGAGCAGTTCTTC. Protein: CASSSVGGSYNEQFF.

The V call is TRBV30, the J call TRBJ1-5; a weak D match, TRBD1 (5 bases). Per the germline V gene, CDR1 is GTSNPN and CDR2 is SVGIG (reference sequence). The V end lost 0 bases, the J end lost 0 bases, and 12 bases lay between the germline ends. There are 16 residues in the CDR3. The CDR3 DNA follows: TGTGCCTGGAGTGTATTGGGGCCGGGTAGCAATCAGCCCCAGCATTTT. Residues: CAWSVLGPGSNQPQHF.

The V and J genes are TRBV14 and TRBJ2-7; 9 nucleotides match TRBD1. Germline loops: CDR1 SGHDN, CDR2 FVKESK. The CDR3 is 15 residues long. V shed 6 bases and J 1 base; nucleotides not matched to a gene: 7. The CDR3 sequence is CASSLLGQGSYEQYF. The CDR3 DNA reads as TGTGCCAGCAGTCTCCTAGGACAGGGGTCCTACGAGCAGTACTTC.

The rearrangement uses TRBV4-1 and TRBJ2-1, with D perhaps matching TRBD2 (6 bases). The ends were cut back, 8 bases at V and 1 base at J, with 12 bases in the middle. The CDR3 is 14 amino acids. Germline CDR1 MGHRA, CDR2 YSYEKL. CDR3 nucleotide sequence: TGCGCCAGCGAAGCGGGTTCGTCCTACAATGAGCAGTTCTTC. This encodes CASEAGSSYNEQFF.

V usage is TRBV9 and J usage is TRBJ2-1, with TRBD2 identical over 10 bases. The CDR3 consists of 17 residues. Unmatched junction bases numbered 5, after V lost 1 base and J lost 1 base. Germline V gene data show CDR1 as SGDLS and CDR2 as YYNGEE. The CDR3 nucleotides read TGTGCCAGCAGCGTAAGTACTAGCGGGACGTCCTACAATGAGCAGTTCTTC. Translating it yields CASSVSTSGTSYNEQFF.